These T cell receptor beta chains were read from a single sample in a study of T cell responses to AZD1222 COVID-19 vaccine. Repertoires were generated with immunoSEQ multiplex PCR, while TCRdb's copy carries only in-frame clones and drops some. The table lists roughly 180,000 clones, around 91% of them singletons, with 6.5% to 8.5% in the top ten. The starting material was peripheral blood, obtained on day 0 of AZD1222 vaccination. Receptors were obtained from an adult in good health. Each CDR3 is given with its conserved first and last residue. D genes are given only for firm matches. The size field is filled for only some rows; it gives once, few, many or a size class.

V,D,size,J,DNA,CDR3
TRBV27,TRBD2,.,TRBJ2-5,TGTGCCAGCAGTTCGACCGGGACTATGCGGGACCAGTACTTC,CASSSTGTMRDQYF
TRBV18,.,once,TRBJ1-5,TGTGCCAGCTCACCGGCCGGAAACAATCAGCCCCAGCATTTT,CASSPAGNNQPQHF
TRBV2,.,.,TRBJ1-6,TGTGCCAGCAGGGAAGGGCCTACTACGGGCTCCTATAATTCACCCCTCCACTTT,CASREGPTTGSYNSPLHF
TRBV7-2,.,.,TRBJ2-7,TGTGCCAGCAGTCGTCAGAACAGGGCCGATGTACGAGCGTACGAGCAGTACTTC,CASSRQNRADVRAYEQYF
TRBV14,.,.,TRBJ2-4,TGTGCCAGCAGCCCCTCTCTAGCCAAAAACATTCAGTACTTC,CASSPSLAKNIQYF
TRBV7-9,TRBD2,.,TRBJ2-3,TGTGCCAGCAGCTTAATTGGCGGGGGGGCAGATACGCAGTATTTT,CASSLIGGGADTQYF
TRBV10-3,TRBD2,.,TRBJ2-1,TGTGCCATCAGTGTCGGGACTAGCGGGGGTAACAATGAGCAGTTCTTC,CAISVGTSGGNNEQFF
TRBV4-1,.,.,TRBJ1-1,TGCGCCAGCAGCCATGTCGGGGAATATGGGAACACTGAAGCTTTCTTT,CASSHVGEYGNTEAFF
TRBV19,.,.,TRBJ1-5,TGTGCCAGTAGGACGACAGGCCTCAATCAGCCCCAGCATTTT,CASRTTGLNQPQHF
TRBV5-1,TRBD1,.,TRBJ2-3,TGCGCCAGCAGTTCCGGGACAGGGGGTCCAGATACGCAGTATTTT,CASSSGTGGPDTQYF
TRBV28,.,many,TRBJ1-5,TGTGCCAGCAGTCTCGCACAGGGTTTTAATCAGCCCCAGCATTTT,CASSLAQGFNQPQHF
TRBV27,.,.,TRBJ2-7,TGTGCCAGCAGATTCGGATTGGGGGCTGACGAGCAGTACTTC,CASRFGLGADEQYF
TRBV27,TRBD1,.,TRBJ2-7,TGTGCCAGCAGCCTAGACAGGGCGAACGAGCAGTACTTC,CASSLDRANEQYF
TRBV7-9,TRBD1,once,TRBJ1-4,TGTGCCAGCAGCTTAGATGGGACAGGGTATGAAAAACTGTTTTTT,CASSLDGTGYEKLFF
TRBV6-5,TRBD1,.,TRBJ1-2,TGTGCCAGCGGCGGGACAGGGAAATTCTATGGCTACACCTTC,CASGGTGKFYGYTF
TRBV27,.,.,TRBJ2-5,TGTGCCAGCAGTTTATCGGTTTGGGAGACCCAGTACTTC,CASSLSVWETQYF
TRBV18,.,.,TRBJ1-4,TGTGCCAGCTCACCACCTGTAACTAATGAAAAACTGTTTTTT,CASSPPVTNEKLFF
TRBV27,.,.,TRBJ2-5,TGTGCCAGCAGTTTAGGGTTCGTGGGGCGGCACGAGACCCAGTACTTC,CASSLGFVGRHETQYF
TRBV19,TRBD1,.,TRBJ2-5,TGTGCCAGTAGCCAATATGACAGGGTCATAGAGACCCAGTACTTC,CASSQYDRVIETQYF
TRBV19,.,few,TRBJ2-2,TGTGCCAGTAGTACCCTAGCAACCGGGGAGCTGTTTTTT,CASSTLATGELFF
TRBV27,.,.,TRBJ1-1,TGTGCCAGCAGTTTATGGGGGACCAATGCTGAAGCTTTCTTT,CASSLWGTNAEAFF
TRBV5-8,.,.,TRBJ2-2,TGTGCCAGCAGCTTGAAATACACCGGGGAGCTGTTTTTT,CASSLKYTGELFF
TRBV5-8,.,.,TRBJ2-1,TGTGCCAGCAGCTTGGACAGGCTTGGTGAGCAGTTCTTC,CASSLDRLGEQFF
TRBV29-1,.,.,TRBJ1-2,TGCAGCGTTGGTAGAGCAAACTATGGCTACACCTTC,CSVGRANYGYTF
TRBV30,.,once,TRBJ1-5,TGTGCCTGGAGTCCGGGACCTCATAGCAATCAGCCCCAGCATTTT,CAWSPGPHSNQPQHF
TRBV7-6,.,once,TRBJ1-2,TGTGCCAGCAGCTTAGAGATGGGGAGTCGTGGTGGCTACACCTTC,CASSLEMGSRGGYTF
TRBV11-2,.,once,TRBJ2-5,TGTGCCAGCAGCTTCTGGGGGGGCGAGACCCAGTACTTC,CASSFWGGETQYF
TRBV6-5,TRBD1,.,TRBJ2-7,TGTGCCAGCGGACAGACAGGGGGAGAGTACGAGCAGTACTTC,CASGQTGGEYEQYF
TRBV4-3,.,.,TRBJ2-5,TGCGCCAGCAGCCATCGGGCGGAGGAGAGTCCCCAGTACTTC,CASSHRAEESPQYF
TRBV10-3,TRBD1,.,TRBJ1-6,TGTGCCGCTGCCGGGACAGAGAATTCACCCCTCCACTTT,CAAAGTENSPLHF
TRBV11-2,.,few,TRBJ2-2,TGTGCCAGCAGCCGCCGGGGCGTCACCGGGGAGCTGTTTTTT,CASSRRGVTGELFF
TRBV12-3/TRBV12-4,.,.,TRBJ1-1,TGTGCCAGCATTAAGAAACAGGGCACTGAAGCTTTCTTT,CASIKKQGTEAFF